The 21 T cell receptor beta chains listed next were all sequenced from one sample in a study of OX40 agonist ivuxolimab in advanced cancers. Generated by immunoSEQ multiplex PCR, the TCRdb table keeps only in-frame clones and is missing some. Of some 9,600 clones in the sample, about 60% were seen once. The starting material was CD4+ or CD8+ T cells sorted from blood, obtained in a trial of the OX40 agonist ivuxolimab. The receptors stem from an adult with an advanced solid tumor such as melanoma, head and neck, liver or kidney cancer.

As DNA, the CDR3 is TGTGCCAGCAGTACCATATACACAGATACGCAGTATTTT. As protein: CASSTIYTDTQYF. V gene TRBV27 combines with J gene TRBJ2-3; no definite D call. The CDR3 contains 13 residues. Trimming pared 5 bases from V and 2 bases from J, leaving 8 bases between. The germline V gene has CDR1 MNHEY and CDR2 SMNVEV (reference sequence).

V and J are TRBV29-1 and TRBJ1-2, with D possibly matching TRBD1 (5 bases). Germline CDR1 and CDR2: SQVTM and ANQGSEA. The CDR3 has 11 residues. Trimming cost V 6 bases and J 8 bases, with 13 bases left between them. The CDR3 spells CSVRGAEGYTF. CDR3 nucleotide sequence: TGCAGCGTCCGTGGGGCAGAAGGCTACACCTTC. The full variable domain, with the rest looked up from reference TRBV29-1 and TRBJ1-2, is SAVISQKPSRDICQRGTSLTIQCQVDSQVTMMFWYRQQPGQSLTLIATANQGSEATYESGFVIDKFPISRPNLTFSTLTVSNMSPEDSSIYLCSVRGAEGYTFGSGTRLTVV.

This clone occurred a few times. The chain couples TRBV7-9 to TRBJ1-1; D gene ambiguous. Trimming removed 5 bases at V and 1 base at J, with 11 bases between. Germline assignment: CDR1 SEHNR and CDR2 FQNEAQ (reference sequence). The CDR3 covers 14 residues. The CDR3 loop reads CASSPRPTNTEAFF. CDR3 nucleotides: TGTGCCAGCAGCCCTCGTCCAACGAACACTGAAGCTTTCTTT.

The V call is TRBV7-3, the J call TRBJ2-1, with 9 nucleotides matching TRBD2. The germline gives CDR1 SGHTA, CDR2 FQGTGA. Trimming at V came to 4 bases and at J to 4 bases, leaving 5 bases not matched to a gene. CDR3 length: 15 residues. CDR3 sequence reads: CASSSHSGRYNEQFF. The CDR3 DNA is TGTGCCAGCAGCTCTCATAGCGGGAGATACAATGAGCAGTTCTTC.

The rearrangement joins TRBV28 to TRBJ2-7, with 8 bases identical to TRBD2. The CDR3 covers 14 residues. V lost 1 base to trimming and J lost 5 bases; unmatched junction nucleotides: 4. CDR1 is MDHEN and CDR2 is SYDVKM in the germline V gene. The CDR3 here is CASSLSSGSHEQYF. CDR3 nucleotide sequence: TGTGCCAGCAGTTTATCGAGCGGGAGCCACGAGCAGTACTTC.

This chain connects TRBV7-9 to TRBJ1-4; D not resolved. This CDR3 contains 14 residues. Trimming took off 5 bases at V and 0 bases at J, with 7 bases between the two ends. Per germline, CDR1 SEHNR and CDR2 FQNEAQ (reference sequence). CDR3 loop: CASSPDATNEKLFF. CDR3 bases: TGTGCCAGCAGCCCGGATGCAACTAATGAAAAACTGTTTTTT.

The V and J genes are TRBV11-2 and TRBJ1-1; no firm D call. The CDR3 is 12 amino acids. Trimming removed 4 bases at V and 6 bases at J, with 9 bases between. The V gene's germline CDR1 is SGHAT and CDR2 FQNNGV. The CDR3 spells CASSSGRPEAFF. The CDR3 DNA sequence: TGTGCCAGCAGCTCAGGACGGCCTGAAGCTTTCTTT.

The V gene is TRBV13, the J gene TRBJ2-3, with 11 bases matching TRBD2. This CDR3 contains 16 residues. Looked up from germline, CDR1 is PRHDT and CDR2 is FYEKMQ (reference sequence). V lost 5 bases to trimming and J lost 1 base; unmatched junction nucleotides: 5. In DNA form, the CDR3 reads TGTGCCAGCAGCAATAGCGGGAGGGCCCGCACAGATACGCAGTATTTT. The encoded protein is CASSNSGRARTDTQYF.

V usage is TRBV5-6 and J usage is TRBJ2-7; 8 bases are a match to TRBD1. This CDR3 is 16 amino acids long. CDR1 SGHDT and CDR2 YYEEEE come from the germline V gene. Unmatched junction bases numbered 13, after V lost 5 bases and J lost 3 bases. The CDR3 DNA is TGTGCCAGCAGGGAATCGTACAGGGGGAGTTTCTACGAGCAGTACTTC. It is translated as CASRESYRGSFYEQYF.

By sample fraction, this clone is medium-sized. V is TRBV28 and J is TRBJ2-1, with 11 nucleotides matching TRBD2. Looked up from germline, CDR1 is MDHEN and CDR2 is SYDVKM. Trimming took 5 bases from V and 8 from J; bases not matched to a gene: 14. The CDR3 covers 17 residues. The CDR3 here is CASSAYGGSGRADEQFF. The CDR3, as DNA: TGTGCCAGCAGTGCCTACGGCGGTAGCGGGAGGGCCGATGAGCAGTTCTTC.

This clone was counted a single time. The V gene is TRBV9, the J gene TRBJ2-5; 9 nucleotides match TRBD1. Trimming took 2 bases from V and 5 from J; bases not matched to a gene: 7. CDR1 and CDR2 from the germline V gene are SGDLS and YYNGEE. CDR3 size: 15 residues. CDR3 coding DNA: TGTGCCAGCAGCGTGGGGACAGGGATAGTGGAGACCCAGTACTTC. This sequence encodes CASSVGTGIVETQYF.

This chain links TRBV4-1 with TRBJ2-1; 12 nucleotides agree with TRBD1. The V segment lost 3 bases and the J segment 8 bases; nucleotides outside the gene matches: 5. The germline gives CDR1 MGHRA, CDR2 YSYEKL. There are 15 residues in the CDR3. The CDR3 DNA sequence: TGCGCCAGCAGCCATCCGGGACAGGGGGCCCATGAGCAGTTCTTC. Amino acid sequence: CASSHPGQGAHEQFF.

V and J are TRBV10-3 and TRBJ2-7, with D uncertain. The ends were cut back, 3 bases at V and 2 bases at J, with 14 bases in the middle. Germline CDR1 is ENHRY and CDR2 is SYGVKD. This CDR3 has 15 residues. CDR3 region: CAISDVERYAYEQYF. CDR3 in DNA: TGTGCCATCAGTGACGTAGAGCGCTATGCCTACGAGCAGTACTTC.

The J gene is TRBJ2-1, the V gene TRBV27, with TRBD1 matching over 8 bases. The CDR3 extends over 16 amino acids. Per the germline V gene, CDR1 is MNHEY and CDR2 is SMNVEV (reference sequence). Trimming at V came to 6 bases and at J to 8 bases, leaving 15 bases not matched to a gene. In DNA, the CDR3 is TGTGCCAGCAGGGAGGACAGGGATCTACGCCTCGATGAGCAGTTCTTC. This gives the protein CASREDRDLRLDEQFF.

A few counts support this clone. The genes are TRBV28 and TRBJ1-1; D may be TRBD1 (5 bases). The V gene's germline CDR1 is MDHEN and CDR2 SYDVKM. V was cut by 2 bases and J by 3 bases, with 10 bases left in between. The CDR3 is 14 amino acids. The CDR3: CASSLQGWYTEAFF. In DNA, the CDR3 is TGTGCCAGCAGTTTACAGGGATGGTACACTGAAGCTTTCTTT.

This clone has more than one count but fewer than ten. The chain has TRBV11-2 and TRBJ1-2, with unresolved D. V lost 2 bases, J lost 3 bases, and 1 base lay in between. Germline values: CDR1 SGHAT, CDR2 FQNNGV. The CDR3 spans 11 residues. CDR3 protein: CASSLYYGYTF. The CDR3 coding sequence is TGTGCCAGCAGCTTATACTATGGCTACACCTTC.

The chain is built from TRBV30 and TRBJ2-7, with D possibly TRBD1 on 6 matching bases. Trimming stripped 0 bases from V and 3 bases from J, with 12 bases between. Germline loops: CDR1 GTSNPN, CDR2 SVGIG (reference sequence). There are 14 residues in the CDR3. The DNA for the CDR3 is TGTGCCTGGAGTGTAGCCTTAGGGGGCTACGAGCAGTACTTC. This codes for CAWSVALGGYEQYF.

V gene TRBV11-2 combines with J gene TRBJ1-2; 10 bases align to TRBD1. J was trimmed by 4 bases and V by 1 base; bases with no gene match: 6. Germline V gives CDR1 SGHAT, CDR2 FQNNGV. This CDR3 has 16 amino acids. The CDR3 bases are TGTGCCAGCAGCTTAGCACAGACAGGGGGCATCTATGGCTACACCTTC. Translating it yields CASSLAQTGGIYGYTF. The whole variable domain, remainder taken from reference TRBV11-2 and TRBJ1-2, is EAGVAQSPRYKIIEKRQSVAFWCNPISGHATLYWYQQILGQGPKLLIQFQNNGVVDDSQLPKDRFSAERLKGVDSTLKIQPAKLEDSAVYLCASSLAQTGGIYGYTFGSGTRLTVV.

The chain uses TRBV27 and TRBJ1-2; the D is unclear. The V and J ends lost 2 bases and 5 bases respectively, with 9 bases between them. Germline V gene sequence: CDR1 MNHEY, CDR2 SMNVEV (reference sequence). The CDR3 length is 13 residues. The CDR3 sequence is CASSLNGLYGYTF. In DNA, the CDR3 is TGTGCCAGCAGTTTAAATGGACTGTATGGCTACACCTTC.

The J gene is TRBJ2-7, the V gene TRBV28; D is perhaps TRBD2 (6 bases). Germline assignment: CDR1 MDHEN and CDR2 SYDVKM. The V end was cut by 6 bases, the J end by 2 bases, with 17 bases between. The length of the CDR3 is 15 residues. CDR3: CASRPFWGLAYEQYF. In nucleotides, the CDR3 is TGTGCCAGCAGACCCTTTTGGGGACTCGCCTACGAGCAGTACTTC. The full variable domain, in which reference TRBV28 and TRBJ2-7 provide the parts outside the CDR3, is DVKVTQSSRYLVKRTGEKVFLECVQDMDHENMFWYRQDPGLGLRLIYFSYDVKMKEKGDIPEGYSVSREKKERFSLILESASTNQTSMYLCASRPFWGLAYEQYFGPGTRLTVT.

This chain joins TRBV7-8 and TRBJ1-3; a possible D gene is TRBD1 (5 bases). The germline V gene encodes CDR1 SGHVS and CDR2 FQNEAQ. The CDR3 spans 15 residues. The V gene lost 3 bases and the J gene lost 0 bases, with 9 bases spanning the gap. CDR3 nucleotides: TGTGCCAGCAGCTTGCTAAGGGGCTCTGGAAACACCATATATTTT. Translating it yields CASSLLRGSGNTIYF.